This TCR beta chain was identified during a study of T-cell memory formation after mild COVID-19. About the study: The TCR clusters were mostly specific to one donor.

This clonotype was seen only a few times. MiXCR was run by TCRdb on the 5' RACE reads, yielding one entry per CDR3 protein. The data hold about 600,000 distinct CDR3 sequences, with about a fifth observed a single time. Germline CDR1 and CDR2: LGHNA and YNFKEQ. The CDR3 is 21 amino acids. The J segment lost 2 bases and the V segment lost 2 bases, leaving 15 bases of the junction unmatched. The TCR was taken from an adult woman who had mild COVID-19 (a few samples of this study predate the infection). Cell type and time point are not known. The specimen sequenced was PBMCs or a T cell subset sorted from them (not recorded which). The V gene is TRBV4-2, the J gene TRBJ2-3; the match to TRBD2 covers 14 bases. The CDR3 is CASSQSGQGGLAGGLTDTQYF. The CDR3 DNA reads as TGTGCCAGCAGCCAAAGTGGACAGGGCGGACTAGCGGGAGGCCTCACAGATACGCAGTATTTT.